These T cell receptor beta chains were read from a single sample in a study of human T cells and chemical hapten exposure. TCRdb processed the RACE reads anew with MiXCR; each CDR3 protein has one entry. The sample has around 120,000 distinct CDR3 sequences, 13% seen once. The sequenced sample was whole blood, obtained in connection with sensitization to the hapten diphenylcyclopropenone (DPC). The receptor source for this set is a woman aged 18-30 years with alopecia areata. Some clones in this sample may be carry-over from other donors' samples. The conserved cysteine and the conserved F or W are not part of the CDR3 here. The order of the fields is J gene, V gene, CDR3 protein.

j_gene: TRBJ2-5
v_gene: TRBV18
CDR3aa: ASSTTNEETQY

j_gene: TRBJ1-1
v_gene: TRBV29-1
CDR3aa: SVGTGNTEAF

j_gene: TRBJ1-1
v_gene: TRBV7-9
CDR3aa: ASSKYNEAF

j_gene: TRBJ2-3
v_gene: TRBV5-1
CDR3aa: ASLQGTSTDTQY

j_gene: TRBJ2-6
v_gene: TRBV7-9
CDR3aa: ASSLYAGALGANVLT

j_gene: TRBJ2-7
v_gene: TRBV9
CDR3aa: ASSVEPGRSSYEQY

j_gene: TRBJ2-5
v_gene: TRBV11-2
CDR3aa: ASSPSGGFQETQY

j_gene: TRBJ1-6
v_gene: TRBV28
CDR3aa: ASSFHGARDSPLH

j_gene: TRBJ1-6
v_gene: TRBV6-5
CDR3aa: ASSPGRNNSPLH

j_gene: TRBJ1-5
v_gene: TRBV7-2
CDR3aa: ASSLQGDSNQPQH

j_gene: TRBJ2-5
v_gene: TRBV14
CDR3aa: ASSPDRGQNQETQY

j_gene: TRBJ1-1
v_gene: TRBV19
CDR3aa: ASSMGTGAMNTEAF

j_gene: TRBJ1-3
v_gene: TRBV12-3/TRBV12-4
CDR3aa: ASSPSGTGYGNTIY

j_gene: TRBJ2-5
v_gene: TRBV2
CDR3aa: ASRGGQLAGIQETQY

j_gene: TRBJ2-5
v_gene: TRBV20-1
CDR3aa: SARESPSGGQETQY

j_gene: TRBJ2-1
v_gene: TRBV6-2/TRBV6-3
CDR3aa: ASSKPRGTSGGPNSYNEQF

j_gene: TRBJ2-5
v_gene: TRBV2
CDR3aa: ASRPTASQETQY

j_gene: TRBJ2-7
v_gene: TRBV7-2
CDR3aa: ASSFSSLGRQGYEQY

j_gene: TRBJ2-4
v_gene: TRBV2
CDR3aa: ASTPTPGTKNIQY

j_gene: TRBJ1-6
v_gene: TRBV6-4
CDR3aa: ASGDSSHSPLH

j_gene: TRBJ2-3
v_gene: TRBV12-3/TRBV12-4
CDR3aa: ASSLYGGGTDTQY

j_gene: TRBJ1-1
v_gene: TRBV3-1
CDR3aa: ASSHRGLQAF

j_gene: TRBJ2-1
v_gene: TRBV2
CDR3aa: ASSPRWRGAEDEQF

j_gene: TRBJ1-6
v_gene: TRBV7-2
CDR3aa: ASSLAGGRPNSPLH

j_gene: TRBJ1-2
v_gene: TRBV24-1
CDR3aa: ATSDVGRNYGYT

j_gene: TRBJ2-1
v_gene: TRBV12-3/TRBV12-4
CDR3aa: ASSEGFGGIYHQF

j_gene: TRBJ1-1
v_gene: TRBV5-8
CDR3aa: ASSFYRENTEAF

j_gene: TRBJ2-1
v_gene: TRBV28
CDR3aa: ASRQGQGNDEQF

j_gene: TRBJ2-5
v_gene: TRBV6-5
CDR3aa: ASSYIAPVRESETQY

j_gene: TRBJ1-3
v_gene: TRBV4-2
CDR3aa: ASSQAGNTIY

j_gene: TRBJ1-5
v_gene: TRBV6-2/TRBV6-3
CDR3aa: ASSYSSNQPQH